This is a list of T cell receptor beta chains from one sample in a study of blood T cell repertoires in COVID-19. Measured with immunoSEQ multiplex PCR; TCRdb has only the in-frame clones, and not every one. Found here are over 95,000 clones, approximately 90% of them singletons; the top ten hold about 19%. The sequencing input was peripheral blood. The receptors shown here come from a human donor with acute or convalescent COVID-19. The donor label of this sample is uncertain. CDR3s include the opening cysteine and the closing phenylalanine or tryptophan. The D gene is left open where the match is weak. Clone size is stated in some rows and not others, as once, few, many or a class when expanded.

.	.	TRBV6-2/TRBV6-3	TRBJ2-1	CASSVILAINEQFF	TGTGCCAGCAGTGTAATCCTAGCGATAAATGAGCAGTTCTTC
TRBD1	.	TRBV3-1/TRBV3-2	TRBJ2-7	CASSQDPGGLGEQYF	TGTGCCAGCAGCCAAGACCCAGGGGGATTGGGCGAGCAGTACTTC
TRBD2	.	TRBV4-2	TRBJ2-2	CASSRQAGGANTGELFF	TGTGCCAGCAGCCGCCAAGCGGGGGGGGCGAACACCGGGGAGCTGTTTTTT
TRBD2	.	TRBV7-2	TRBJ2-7	CASSPSGRYDEQYF	TGTGCCAGCAGCCCTAGCGGGAGGTACGACGAGCAGTACTTC
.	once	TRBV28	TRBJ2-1	CASRSSGLTYNEQFF	TGTGCCAGCAGGTCCTCGGGACTTACTTACAATGAGCAGTTCTTC
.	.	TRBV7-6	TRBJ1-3	CASSPGPQGTGNTIYF	TGTGCCAGCAGCCCTGGCCCCCAGGGAACGGGAAACACCATATATTTT
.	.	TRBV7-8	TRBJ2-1	CASSLGDRTANEQFF	TGTGCCAGCAGCTTAGGAGACAGGACGGCCAATGAGCAGTTCTTC
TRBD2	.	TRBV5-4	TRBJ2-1	CASSLRTSGGYNEQFF	TGTGCCAGCAGCCTTCGGACTAGCGGGGGTTACAATGAGCAGTTCTTC
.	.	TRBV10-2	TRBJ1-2	CASTPSGQGPATF	TGCGCCAGCACGCCTTCGGGACAAGGGCCCGCCACCTTC
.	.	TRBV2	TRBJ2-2	CASSESFGELFF	TGTGCCAGCAGTGAAAGCTTCGGGGAGCTGTTTTTT
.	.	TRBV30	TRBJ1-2	CAWSVLGAGSIGGYTF	TGTGCCTGGAGTGTCCTGGGGGCAGGGTCTATAGGGGGCTACACCTTC
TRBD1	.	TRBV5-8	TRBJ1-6	CASSLKTGGDSPLHF	TGTGCCAGCAGCTTAAAGACAGGGGGGGATTCACCCCTCCACTTT
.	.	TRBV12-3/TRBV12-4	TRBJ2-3	CASSLNWAREYF	TGTGCCAGCAGTTTGAACTGGGCCAGAGAATATTTT
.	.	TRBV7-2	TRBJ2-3	CASSLLGGGRGGDTQYF	TGTGCCAGCAGCCTCCTAGGGGGAGGGCGGGGTGGGGATACGCAGTATTTT
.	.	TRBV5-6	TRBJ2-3	CASSFGGSTDTQYF	TGTGCCAGCAGCTTCGGGGGTAGCACAGATACGCAGTATTTT
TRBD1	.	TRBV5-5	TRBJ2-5	CASSRNYGQGSRETQYF	TGTGCCAGCAGCCGCAACTATGGACAGGGAAGTCGGGAGACCCAGTACTTC
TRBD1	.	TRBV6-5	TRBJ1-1	CASRQGDSFSEAFF	TGTGCCAGCAGGCAGGGGGATTCTTTCTCTGAAGCTTTCTTT
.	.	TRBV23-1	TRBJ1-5	CASSHLCNGRGNQPQHF	TGCGCCAGCAGTCATTTGTGTAACGGGAGAGGGAATCAGCCCCAGCATTTT
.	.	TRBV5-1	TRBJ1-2	CASSLTAATNYGYTF	TGCGCCAGCAGCTTGACAGCCGCCACTAACTATGGCTACACCTTC
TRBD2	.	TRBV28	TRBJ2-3	CASRRRGNTDTQYF	TGTGCCAGCAGAAGGCGGGGGAACACAGATACGCAGTATTTT
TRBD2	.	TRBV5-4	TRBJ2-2	CASSPGLAGINTGELFF	TGTGCCAGCAGCCCGGGACTAGCGGGTATTAACACCGGGGAGCTGTTTTTT
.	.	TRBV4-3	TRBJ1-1	CASSVAGTEAFF	TGCGCCAGCAGCGTTGCGGGTACTGAAGCTTTCTTT
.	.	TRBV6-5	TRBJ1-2	CASSYSTANYGYTF	TGTGCCAGCAGTTACTCGACAGCTAACTATGGCTACACCTTC
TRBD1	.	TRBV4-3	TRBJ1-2	CASSQGTGEYGYTF	TGCGCCAGCAGCCAAGGTACAGGGGAATATGGCTACACCTTC
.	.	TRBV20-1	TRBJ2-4	CSASRESKNIQYF	TGCAGTGCTAGTCGGGAGTCCAAAAACATTCAGTACTTC
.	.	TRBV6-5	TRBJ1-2	CASSNGYGYTF	TGTGCCAGCAGCAACGGTTATGGCTACACCTTC